The TCR beta chain described here comes from a study of spatial heterogeneity in lung cancer. Time point reported: sample taken at primary tumor resection. Study-wide results and limits: TCRs found ubiquitously expanded in tumor appeared in blood more at resection than at follow-up.

This CDR3 contains 16 residues. CDR1 SNHLY and CDR2 FYNNEI come from the germline V gene. Trimming shortened V by 6 bases and J by 2 bases, and 20 bases separated the two germline ends. This clonotype was seen repeatedly, ten times or more. The antigen is undetermined. TCR cDNA molecules were tagged individually, and each one carried a unique molecular identifier. TCRdb itself ran the 5' RACE reads through MiXCR, one entry per CDR3 protein. The data contain 45,000 to 55,000 distinct CDR3 sequences, roughly 5% of them singletons. The chain recombines TRBV2 with TRBJ2-7, with TRBD1 as a possible D gene (6 bases). The source of this sequence is a male donor with early-stage non-small cell lung cancer. Sample: PBMCs, taken at surgery. The CDR3: CASSEISGQPTYEQYF. The CDR3 region has the DNA TGTGCCAGCAGCGAGATCAGCGGACAGCCTACCTACGAGCAGTACTTC.